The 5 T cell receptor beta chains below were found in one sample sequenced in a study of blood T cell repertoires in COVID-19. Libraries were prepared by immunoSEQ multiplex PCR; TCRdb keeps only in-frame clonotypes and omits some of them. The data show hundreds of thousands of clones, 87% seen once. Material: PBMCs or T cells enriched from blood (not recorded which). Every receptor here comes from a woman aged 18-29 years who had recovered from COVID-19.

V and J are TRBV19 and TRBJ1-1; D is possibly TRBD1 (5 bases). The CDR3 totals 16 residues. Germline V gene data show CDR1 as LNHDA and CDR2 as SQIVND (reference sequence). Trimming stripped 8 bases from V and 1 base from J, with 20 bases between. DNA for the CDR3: TGTGCCAGTGTTGGGGAGGGACGGAGAACGAACACTGAAGCTTTCTTT. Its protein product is CASVGEGRRTNTEAFF.

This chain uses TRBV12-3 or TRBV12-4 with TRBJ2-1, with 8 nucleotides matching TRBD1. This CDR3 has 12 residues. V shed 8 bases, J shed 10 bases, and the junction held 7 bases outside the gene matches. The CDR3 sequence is CASGPRGREQFF. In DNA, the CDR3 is TGTGCCAGCGGCCCCAGGGGGCGGGAGCAGTTCTTC.

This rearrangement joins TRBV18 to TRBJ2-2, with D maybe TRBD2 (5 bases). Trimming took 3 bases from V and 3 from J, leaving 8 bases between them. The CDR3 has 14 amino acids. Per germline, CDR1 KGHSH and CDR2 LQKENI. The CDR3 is CASSPGEHTGELFF. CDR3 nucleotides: TGTGCCAGCTCACCCGGGGAGCACACCGGGGAGCTGTTTTTT. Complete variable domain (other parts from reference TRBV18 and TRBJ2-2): NAGVMQNPRHLVRRRGQEARLRCSPMKGHSHVYWYRQLPEEGLKFMVYLQKENIIDESGMPKERFSAEFPKEGPSILRIQQVVRGDSAAYFCASSPGEHTGELFFGEGSRLTVL.

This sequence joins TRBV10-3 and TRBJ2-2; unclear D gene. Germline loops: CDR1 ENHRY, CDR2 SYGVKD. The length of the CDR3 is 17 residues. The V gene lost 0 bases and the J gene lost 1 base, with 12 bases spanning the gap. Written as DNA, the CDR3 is TGTGCCATCAGTGAGTCTGCACGGTCCTTGAACACCGGGGAGCTGTTTTTT. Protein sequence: CAISESARSLNTGELFF.

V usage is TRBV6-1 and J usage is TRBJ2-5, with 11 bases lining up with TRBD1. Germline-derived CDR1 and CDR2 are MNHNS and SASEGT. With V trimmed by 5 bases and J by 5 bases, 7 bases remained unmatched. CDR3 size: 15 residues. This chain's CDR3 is CASSSRTGGRETQYF. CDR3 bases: TGTGCCAGCAGTTCTCGGACAGGGGGCCGTGAGACCCAGTACTTC.